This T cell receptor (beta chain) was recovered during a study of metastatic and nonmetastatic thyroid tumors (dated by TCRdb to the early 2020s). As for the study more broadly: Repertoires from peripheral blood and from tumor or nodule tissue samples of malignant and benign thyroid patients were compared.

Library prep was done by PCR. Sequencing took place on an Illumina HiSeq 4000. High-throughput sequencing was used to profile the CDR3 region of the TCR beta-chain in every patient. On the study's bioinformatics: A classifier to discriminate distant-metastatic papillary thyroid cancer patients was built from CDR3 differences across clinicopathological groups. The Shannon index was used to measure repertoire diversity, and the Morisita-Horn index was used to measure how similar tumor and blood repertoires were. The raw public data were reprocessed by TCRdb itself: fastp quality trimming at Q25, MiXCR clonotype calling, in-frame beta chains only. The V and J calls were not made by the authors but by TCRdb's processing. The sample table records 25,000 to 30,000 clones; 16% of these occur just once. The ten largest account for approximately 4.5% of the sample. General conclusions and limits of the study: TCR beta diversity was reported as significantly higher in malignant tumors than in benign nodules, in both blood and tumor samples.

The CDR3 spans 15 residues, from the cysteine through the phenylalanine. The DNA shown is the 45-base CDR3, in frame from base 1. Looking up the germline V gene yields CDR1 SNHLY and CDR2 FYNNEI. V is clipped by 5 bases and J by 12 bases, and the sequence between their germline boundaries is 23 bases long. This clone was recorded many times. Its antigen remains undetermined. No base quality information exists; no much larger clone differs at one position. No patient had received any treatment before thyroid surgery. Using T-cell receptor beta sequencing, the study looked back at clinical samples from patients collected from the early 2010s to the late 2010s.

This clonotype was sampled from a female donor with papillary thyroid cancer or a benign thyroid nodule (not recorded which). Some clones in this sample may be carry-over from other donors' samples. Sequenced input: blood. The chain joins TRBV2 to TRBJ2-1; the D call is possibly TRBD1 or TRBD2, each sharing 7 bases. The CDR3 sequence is CASSTLSAGGGRQFF. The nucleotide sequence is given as TGTGCCAGCAGTACTCTGAGCGCAGGGGGAGGGAGGCAGTTCTTC.